This T cell receptor (beta chain) was documented in a study of blood T cell repertoires in COVID-19. Background on the study: Samples of COVID-19 (acute and convalescent) were obtained from the United States, Italy and Spain.

Per the authors' pipeline: Reference gene primers were amplified, and this amplification served to estimate nucleated cell counts. Clones were sequenced by immunoSEQ multiplex PCR, and TCRdb holds only the in-frame ones, with some missing. The D gene and trimming were derived from the DNA, and the V and J assignments and clone size from that table. The table shows 200,000 to 250,000 clones, with around 84% occurring only once. This CDR3 comprises 15 residues. Germline CDR1 and CDR2: MRHNA and SNTAGT. The V end was cut by 5 bases, the J end by 6 bases, with 17 bases between. The genes are TRBV6-4 and TRBJ2-1; a weak D match, TRBD2 (8 bases). The sequencing input was peripheral blood. The origin of this receptor is a man aged 25 to 40 with active or convalescent COVID-19. CDR3 in DNA: TGTGCCAGCAGTCAGGGGGGACTAGGTGGCAATGAGCAGTTCTTC. Translation gives CASSQGGLGGNEQFF.